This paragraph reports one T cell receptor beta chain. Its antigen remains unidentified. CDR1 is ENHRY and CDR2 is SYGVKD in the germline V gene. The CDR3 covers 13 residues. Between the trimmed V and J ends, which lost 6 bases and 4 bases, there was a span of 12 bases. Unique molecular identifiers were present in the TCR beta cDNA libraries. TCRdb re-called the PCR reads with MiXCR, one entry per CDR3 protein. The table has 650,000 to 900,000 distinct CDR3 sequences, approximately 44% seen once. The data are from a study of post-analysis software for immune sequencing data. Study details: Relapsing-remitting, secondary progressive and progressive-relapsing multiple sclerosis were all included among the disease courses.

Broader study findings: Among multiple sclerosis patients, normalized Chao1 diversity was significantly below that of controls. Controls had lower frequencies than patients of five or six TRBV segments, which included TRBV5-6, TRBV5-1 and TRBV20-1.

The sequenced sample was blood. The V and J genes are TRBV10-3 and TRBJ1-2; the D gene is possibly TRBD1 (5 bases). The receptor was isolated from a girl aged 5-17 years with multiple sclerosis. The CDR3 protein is CAIRTGTGYGYTF. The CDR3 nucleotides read TGTGCCATCAGAACCGGGACGGGCTATGGCTACACCTTC.